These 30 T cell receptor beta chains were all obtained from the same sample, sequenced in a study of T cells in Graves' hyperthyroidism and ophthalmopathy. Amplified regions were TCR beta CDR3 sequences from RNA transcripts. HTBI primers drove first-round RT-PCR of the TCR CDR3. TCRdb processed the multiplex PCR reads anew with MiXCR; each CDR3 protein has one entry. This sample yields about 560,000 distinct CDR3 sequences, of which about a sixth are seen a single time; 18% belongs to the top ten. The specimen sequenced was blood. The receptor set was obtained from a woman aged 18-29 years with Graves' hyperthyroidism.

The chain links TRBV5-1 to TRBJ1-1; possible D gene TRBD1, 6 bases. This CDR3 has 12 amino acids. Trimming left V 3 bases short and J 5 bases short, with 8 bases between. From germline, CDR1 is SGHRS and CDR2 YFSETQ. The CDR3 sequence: CASSSQGTEAFF. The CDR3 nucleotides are TGCGCCAGCAGCTCCCAGGGGACTGAAGCTTTCTTT.

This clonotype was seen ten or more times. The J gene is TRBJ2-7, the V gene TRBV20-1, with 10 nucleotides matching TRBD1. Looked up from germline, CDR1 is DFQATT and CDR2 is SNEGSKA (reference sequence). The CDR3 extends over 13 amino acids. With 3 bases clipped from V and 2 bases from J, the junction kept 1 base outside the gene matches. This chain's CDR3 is CSARDRGTYEQYF. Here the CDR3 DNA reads TGCAGTGCTAGGGACAGGGGGACCTACGAGCAGTACTTC.

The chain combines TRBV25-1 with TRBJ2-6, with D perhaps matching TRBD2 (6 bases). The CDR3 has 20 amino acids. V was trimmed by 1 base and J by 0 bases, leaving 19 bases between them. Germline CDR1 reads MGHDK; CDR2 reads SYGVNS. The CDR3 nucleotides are TGTGCCAGCAGTGAATGGCAACTCCCGGGACTGGACTCTGGGGCCAACGTCCTGACTTTC. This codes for CASSEWQLPGLDSGANVLTF.

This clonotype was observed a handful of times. CDR3 bases: TGCAGCGTCTCCGGGACTACGATGCACGAGCAGTACTTC. Its translation: CSVSGTTMHEQYF. J is TRBJ2-7 and V is TRBV29-1; 7 positions match TRBD2. V lost 6 bases, J lost 5 bases, and 10 bases stayed unmatched. The germline gives CDR1 SQVTM, CDR2 ANQGSEA. The CDR3 runs to 13 residues.

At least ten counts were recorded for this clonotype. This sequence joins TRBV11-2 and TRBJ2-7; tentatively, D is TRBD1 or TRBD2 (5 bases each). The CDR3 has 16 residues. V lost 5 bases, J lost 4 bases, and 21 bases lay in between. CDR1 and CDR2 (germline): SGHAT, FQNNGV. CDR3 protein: CASSARGVIEGYEQYF. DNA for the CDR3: TGTGCCAGCAGCGCACGGGGCGTTATTGAGGGGTACGAGCAGTACTTC.

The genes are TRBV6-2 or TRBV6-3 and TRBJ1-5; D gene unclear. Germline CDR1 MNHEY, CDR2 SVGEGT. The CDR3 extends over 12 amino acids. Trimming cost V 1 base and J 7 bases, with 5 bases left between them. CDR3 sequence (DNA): TGTGCCAGCAGTTACTACCGACAGCCCCAGCATTTT. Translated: CASSYYRQPQHF.

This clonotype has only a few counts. The CDR3 region has the DNA TGTGCTAGTGCCGTTGGGACAGGGGGCGCAGGACAGCCCCAGCATTTT. This translates into CASAVGTGGAGQPQHF. This sequence joins TRBV12-5 and TRBJ1-5, with 12 bases that match TRBD1. V dropped 7 bases and J dropped 7; count of bases not matched to a gene: 11. This CDR3 contains 16 residues. CDR1 is LGHNT, CDR2 FRNRAP, per germline.

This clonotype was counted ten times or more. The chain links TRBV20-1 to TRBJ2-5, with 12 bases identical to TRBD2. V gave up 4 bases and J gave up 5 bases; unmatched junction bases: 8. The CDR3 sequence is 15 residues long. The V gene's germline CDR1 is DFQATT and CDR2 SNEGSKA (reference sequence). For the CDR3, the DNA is TGCAGTGCTACGGAGACTAGCGGGAGAGGGGAGACCCAGTACTTC. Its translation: CSATETSGRGETQYF.

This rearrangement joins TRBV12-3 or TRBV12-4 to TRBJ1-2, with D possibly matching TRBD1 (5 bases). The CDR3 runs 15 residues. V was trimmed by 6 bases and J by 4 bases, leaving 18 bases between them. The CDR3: CASSPGGEVGYGYTF. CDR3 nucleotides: TGTGCCAGCAGCCCCGGGGGGGAAGTTGGCTATGGCTACACCTTC.

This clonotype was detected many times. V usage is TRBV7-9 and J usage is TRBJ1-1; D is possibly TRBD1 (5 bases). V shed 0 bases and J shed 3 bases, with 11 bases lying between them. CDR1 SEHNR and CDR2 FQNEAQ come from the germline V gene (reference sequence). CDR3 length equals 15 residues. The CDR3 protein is CASSLAEAGHTEAFF. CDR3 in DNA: TGTGCCAGCAGCTTAGCGGAAGCAGGGCACACTGAAGCTTTCTTT.

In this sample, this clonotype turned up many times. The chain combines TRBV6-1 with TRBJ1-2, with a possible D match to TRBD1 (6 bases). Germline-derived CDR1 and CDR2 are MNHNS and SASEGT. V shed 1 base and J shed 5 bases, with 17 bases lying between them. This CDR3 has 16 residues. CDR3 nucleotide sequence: TGTGCCAGCAGTGAAGGAGACAGGTCGAGCCTGTATGGCTACACCTTC. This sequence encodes CASSEGDRSSLYGYTF.

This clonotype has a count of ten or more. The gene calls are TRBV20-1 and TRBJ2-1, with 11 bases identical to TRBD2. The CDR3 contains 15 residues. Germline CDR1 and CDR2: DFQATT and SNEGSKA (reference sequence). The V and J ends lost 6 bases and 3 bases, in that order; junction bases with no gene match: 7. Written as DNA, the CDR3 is TGCAGTGCAAGACTAGCGGGGCGGATCTACAATGAGCAGTTCTTC. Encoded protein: CSARLAGRIYNEQFF.

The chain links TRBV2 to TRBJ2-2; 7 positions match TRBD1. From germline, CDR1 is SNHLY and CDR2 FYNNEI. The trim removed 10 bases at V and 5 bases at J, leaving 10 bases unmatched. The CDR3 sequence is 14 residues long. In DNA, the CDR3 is TGTGCCACCCTGATGACAGGGAGAACCGGGGAGCTGTTTTTT. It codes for CATLMTGRTGELFF. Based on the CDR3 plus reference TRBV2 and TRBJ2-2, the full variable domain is EPEVTQTPSHQVTQMGQEVILRCVPISNHLYFYWYRQILGQKVEFLVSFYNNEISEKSEIFDDQFSVERPDGSNFTLKIRSTKLEDSAMYFCATLMTGRTGELFFGEGSRLTVL.

The CDR3 nucleotides read TGTGCCAGCAGTTTTAATCACCAGCTGCGCTCCTACGAGCAGTACTTC. Its translation is CASSFNHQLRSYEQYF. The rearrangement uses TRBV28 and TRBJ2-7; no reliable D call. The V end lost 3 bases, the J end lost 0 bases, and 15 bases lay between the germline ends. This CDR3 has 16 residues. The V gene's germline CDR1 is MDHEN and CDR2 SYDVKM.

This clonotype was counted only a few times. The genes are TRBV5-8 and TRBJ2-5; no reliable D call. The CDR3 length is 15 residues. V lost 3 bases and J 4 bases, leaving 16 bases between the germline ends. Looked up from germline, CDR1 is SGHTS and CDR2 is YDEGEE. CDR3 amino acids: CASSSDKGIRETQYF. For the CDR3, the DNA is TGTGCCAGCAGCTCTGACAAGGGCATTAGAGAGACCCAGTACTTC.

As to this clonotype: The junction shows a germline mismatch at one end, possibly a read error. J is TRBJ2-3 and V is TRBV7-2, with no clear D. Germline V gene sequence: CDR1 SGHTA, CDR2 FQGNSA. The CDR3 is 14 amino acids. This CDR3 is CASSLGGRTDTRYF. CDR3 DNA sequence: TGTGCCAGCAGCTTAGGTGGCCGCACAGATACGCGGTATTTT. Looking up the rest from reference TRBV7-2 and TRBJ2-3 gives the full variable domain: GAGVSQSPSNKVTEKGKDVELRCDPISGHTALYWYRQSLGQGLEFLIYFQGNSAPDKSGLPSDRFSAERTGGSVSTLTIQRTQQEDSAVYLCASSLGGRTDTRYFGPGTRLTVL.

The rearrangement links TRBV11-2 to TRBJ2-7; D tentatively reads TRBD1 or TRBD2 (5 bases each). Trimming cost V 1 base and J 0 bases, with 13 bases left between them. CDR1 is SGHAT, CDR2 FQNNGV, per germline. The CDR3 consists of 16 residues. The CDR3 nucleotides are TGTGCCAGCAGCTTAGTTGGCGTGGGGGACTCCTACGAGCAGTACTTC. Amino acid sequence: CASSLVGVGDSYEQYF. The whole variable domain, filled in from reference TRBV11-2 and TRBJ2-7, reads EAGVAQSPRYKIIEKRQSVAFWCNPISGHATLYWYQQILGQGPKLLIQFQNNGVVDDSQLPKDRFSAERLKGVDSTLKIQPAKLEDSAVYLCASSLVGVGDSYEQYFGPGTRLTVT.

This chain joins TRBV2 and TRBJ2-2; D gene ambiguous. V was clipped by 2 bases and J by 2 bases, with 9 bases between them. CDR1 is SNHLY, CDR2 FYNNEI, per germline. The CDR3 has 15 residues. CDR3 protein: CASSEWTGNTGELFF. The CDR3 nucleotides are TGTGCCAGCAGTGAATGGACGGGTAACACCGGGGAGCTGTTTTTT.

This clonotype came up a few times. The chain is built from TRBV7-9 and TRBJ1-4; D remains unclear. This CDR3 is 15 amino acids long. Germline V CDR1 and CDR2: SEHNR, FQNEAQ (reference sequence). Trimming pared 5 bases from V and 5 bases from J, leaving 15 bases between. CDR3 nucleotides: TGTGCCAGCAGCGTCCCCGGGAGGGCCAATGAAAAACTGTTTTTT. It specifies CASSVPGRANEKLFF.

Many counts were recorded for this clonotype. The CDR3 protein is CASSAKDTQYF. In DNA, the CDR3 is TGTGCCAGCTCTGCGAAAGATACGCAGTATTTT. The chain joins TRBV18 to TRBJ2-3; D not resolved. The ends were cut back, 6 bases at V and 5 bases at J, with 6 bases in the middle. This CDR3 has 11 residues. Germline V gene lookup returns CDR1 KGHSH and CDR2 LQKENI. The full variable domain, with the rest looked up from reference TRBV18 and TRBJ2-3, is NAGVMQNPRHLVRRRGQEARLRCSPMKGHSHVYWYRQLPEEGLKFMVYLQKENIIDESGMPKERFSAEFPKEGPSILRIQQVVRGDSAAYFCASSAKDTQYFGPGTRLTVL.

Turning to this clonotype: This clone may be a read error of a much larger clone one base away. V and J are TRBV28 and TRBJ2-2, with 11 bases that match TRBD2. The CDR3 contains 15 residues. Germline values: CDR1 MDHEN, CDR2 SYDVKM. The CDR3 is CAGSLLAGVVGELFF. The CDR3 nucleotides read TGTGCCGGCAGTTTACTAGCGGGGGTGGTCGGGGAGCTGTTTTTT. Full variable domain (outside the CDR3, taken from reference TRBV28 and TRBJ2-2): DVKVTQSSRYLVKRTGEKVFLECVQDMDHENMFWYRQDPGLGLRLIYFSYDVKMKEKGDIPEGYSVSREKKERFSLILESASTNQTSMYLCAGSLLAGVVGELFFGEGSRLTVL.

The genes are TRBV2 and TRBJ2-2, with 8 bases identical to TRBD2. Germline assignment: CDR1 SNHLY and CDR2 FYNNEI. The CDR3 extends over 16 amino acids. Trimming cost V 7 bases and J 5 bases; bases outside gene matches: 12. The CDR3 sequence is CASIPVRGGRTGELFF. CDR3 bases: TGTGCCAGCATCCCTGTCCGGGGGGGCCGTACCGGGGAGCTGTTTTTT.

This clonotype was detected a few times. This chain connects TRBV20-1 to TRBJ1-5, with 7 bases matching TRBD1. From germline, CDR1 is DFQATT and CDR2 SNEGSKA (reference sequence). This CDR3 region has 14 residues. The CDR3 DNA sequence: TGCAGCGTGAGGTCGACAGGGACCAATCAGCCCCAGCATTTT. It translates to CSVRSTGTNQPQHF.

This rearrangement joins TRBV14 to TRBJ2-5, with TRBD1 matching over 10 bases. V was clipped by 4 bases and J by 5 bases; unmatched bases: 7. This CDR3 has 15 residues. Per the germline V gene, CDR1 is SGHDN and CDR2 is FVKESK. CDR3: CASSRRDRGPETQYF. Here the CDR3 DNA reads TGTGCCAGCAGCCGGCGGGACAGGGGTCCGGAGACCCAGTACTTC.

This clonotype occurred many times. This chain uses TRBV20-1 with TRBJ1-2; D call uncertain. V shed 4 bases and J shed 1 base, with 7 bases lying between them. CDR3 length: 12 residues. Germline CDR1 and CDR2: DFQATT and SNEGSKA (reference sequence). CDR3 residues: CSAKRDNYGYTF. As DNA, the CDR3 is TGCAGTGCTAAGAGGGATAACTATGGCTACACCTTC.

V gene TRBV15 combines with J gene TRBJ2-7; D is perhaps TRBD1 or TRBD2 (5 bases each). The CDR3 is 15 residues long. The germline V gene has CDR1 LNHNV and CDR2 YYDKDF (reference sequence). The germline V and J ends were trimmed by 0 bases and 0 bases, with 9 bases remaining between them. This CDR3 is CATSRDLGDSYEQYF. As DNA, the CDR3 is TGTGCCACCAGCAGAGATCTGGGGGACTCCTACGAGCAGTACTTC.

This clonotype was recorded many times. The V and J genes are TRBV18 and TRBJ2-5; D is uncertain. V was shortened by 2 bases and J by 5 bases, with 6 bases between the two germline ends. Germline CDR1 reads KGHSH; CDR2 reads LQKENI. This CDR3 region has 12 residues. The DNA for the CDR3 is TGTGCCAGCTCACCAGAGATTGAGACCCAGTACTTC. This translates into CASSPEIETQYF.

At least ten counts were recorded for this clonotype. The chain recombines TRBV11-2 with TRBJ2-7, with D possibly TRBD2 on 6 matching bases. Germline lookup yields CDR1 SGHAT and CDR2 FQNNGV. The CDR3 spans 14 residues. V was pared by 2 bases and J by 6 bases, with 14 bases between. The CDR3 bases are TGTGCCAGCAGCTTAACGGGAGACAGAGGCGAGCAGTACTTC. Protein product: CASSLTGDRGEQYF.

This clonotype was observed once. This CDR3 is CASKATGRTEAFF. CDR3 coding DNA: TGTGCCAGCAAGGCTACAGGGCGCACTGAAGCTTTCTTT. The chain is built from TRBV19 and TRBJ1-1; perhaps TRBD1 as D (6 bases). The CDR3 spans 13 residues. Between the trimmed V and J ends, which lost 9 bases and 4 bases, there was a span of 15 bases. Germline-derived CDR1 and CDR2 are LNHDA and SQIVND (reference sequence). Using reference TRBV19 and TRBJ1-1 for the parts outside the CDR3, the full variable domain is DGGITQSPKYLFRKEGQNVTLSCEQNLNHDAMYWYRQDPGQGLRLIYYSQIVNDFQKGDIAEGYSVSREKKESFPLTVTSAQKNPTAFYLCASKATGRTEAFFGQGTRLTVV.

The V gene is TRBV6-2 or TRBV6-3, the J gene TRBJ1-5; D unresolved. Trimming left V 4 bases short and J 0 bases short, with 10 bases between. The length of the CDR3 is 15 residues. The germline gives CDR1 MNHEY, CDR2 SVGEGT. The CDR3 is CASSFPIYSNQPQHF. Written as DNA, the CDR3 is TGTGCCAGCAGTTTTCCGATCTATAGCAATCAGCCCCAGCATTTT.